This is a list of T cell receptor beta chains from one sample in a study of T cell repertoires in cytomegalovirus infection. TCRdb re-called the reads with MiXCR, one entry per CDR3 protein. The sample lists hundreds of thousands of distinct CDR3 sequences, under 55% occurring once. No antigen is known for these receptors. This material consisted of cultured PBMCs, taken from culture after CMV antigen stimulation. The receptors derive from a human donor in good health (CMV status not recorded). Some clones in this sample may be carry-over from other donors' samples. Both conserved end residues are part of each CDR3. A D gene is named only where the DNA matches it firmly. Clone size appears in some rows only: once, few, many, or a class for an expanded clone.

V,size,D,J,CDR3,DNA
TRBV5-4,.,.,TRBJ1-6,CASSLGVSSPLHF,TGTGCCAGCAGCTTGGGCGTGAGTTCACCCCTCCACTTT
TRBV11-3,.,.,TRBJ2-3,CASSLGETSTDTQYF,TGTGCCAGCAGCTTGGGGGAAACTAGCACAGATACGCAGTATTTT
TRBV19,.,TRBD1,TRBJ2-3,CASRPRGTGYLGSSDTQYF,TGTGCCAGTAGGCCCCGCGGGACAGGGTACCTTGGCTCTTCAGATACGCAGTATTTT
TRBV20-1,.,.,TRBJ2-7,CSARVSPPYEQYF,TGCAGTGCTAGAGTAAGTCCCCCCTACGAGCAGTACTTC
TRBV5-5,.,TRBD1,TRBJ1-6,CASSQPRVGGASSPLHF,TGTGCCAGCAGCCAACCAAGGGTAGGGGGCGCTTCCTCACCCCTCCACTTT
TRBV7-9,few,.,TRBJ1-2,CASSLGWQGGYTF,TGTGCCAGCAGCTTGGGTTGGCAGGGTGGCTACACCTTC
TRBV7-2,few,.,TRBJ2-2,CASSLLRVNTGELFF,TGTGCCAGCAGCTTGTTACGGGTGAACACCGGGGAGCTGTTTTTT
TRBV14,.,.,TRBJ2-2,CASTALVNTGELFF,TGTGCCAGCACCGCACTAGTAAACACCGGGGAGCTGTTTTTT
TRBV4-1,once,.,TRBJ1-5,CASSQGPNNQPQHF,TGCGCCAGCAGCCAAGGTCCGAATAATCAGCCCCAGCATTTT
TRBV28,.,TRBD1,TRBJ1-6,CASSRDRESPLHF,TGTGCCAGCAGCCGGGACAGGGAGTCACCCCTCCACTTT
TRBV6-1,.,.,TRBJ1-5,CASDLAGFGNQPQHF,TGTGCCAGCGATCTCGCCGGTTTCGGCAATCAGCCCCAGCATTTT